These 6 T cell receptor beta chains came from one sample sequenced in a study of shared clonotypes between healthy human individuals. Measured with immunoSEQ multiplex PCR; TCRdb has only the in-frame clones, and not every one. The sample carries fewer than 600,000 clones, about 80% recorded once. The sequencing sample was made of PBMCs. These receptors were collected from a woman aged 35 to 49 in good health. Some clones in this sample may be carry-over from other donors' samples.

The chain links TRBV27 to TRBJ2-7, with 9 bases aligning to TRBD2. The CDR3 consists of 14 residues. J was trimmed by 5 bases and V by 3 bases; bases with no gene match: 5. Germline loops: CDR1 MNHEY, CDR2 SMNVEV (reference sequence). Here the CDR3 DNA reads TGTGCCAGCAGTTTTCGCGGGAGGGTCAACGAGCAGTACTTC. Translation: CASSFRGRVNEQYF.

As concerns this clone: A read error is the likely source, as a far larger clone sits one nucleotide away. Since the CDR3 does not end with the conserved phenylalanine or tryptophan, this likely comes from a read error. V is TRBV30 and J is TRBJ2-6; no clear D gene. CDR1 and CDR2 (germline): GTSNPN, SVGIG (reference sequence). Trimming removed 1 base from V and 0 bases from J, with 4 bases in between. CDR3 length: 14 amino acids. CDR3: CAWSEGSGANVLTS. CDR3 sequence (DNA): TGTGCCTGGAGTGAGGGCTCTGGGGCCAACGTCCTGACTTCC.

The genes are TRBV6-1 and TRBJ2-7; D tentatively reads TRBD1 or TRBD2 (5 bases each). The CDR3 runs to 14 residues. The germline CDR1 and CDR2 sequences are MNHNS and SASEGT. The V end lost 2 bases, the J end lost 5 bases, and 13 bases lay between the germline ends. Here the CDR3 reads CASSELGESNEQYF. CDR3 nucleotides: TGTGCCAGCAGTGAATTGGGGGAGTCCAACGAGCAGTACTTC.

At least ten counts were recorded for this clone. The gene calls are TRBV7-8 and TRBJ2-1; D unclear. The CDR3 length is 12 residues. CDR1 SGHVS and CDR2 FQNEAQ come from the germline V gene. V was clipped by 3 bases and J by 8 bases, with 8 bases between them. CDR3 sequence (DNA): TGTGCCAGCAGCTTCCCCGGCGATGAGCAGTTCTTC. Amino acids: CASSFPGDEQFF.

V gene TRBV4-3 combines with J gene TRBJ1-3; D remains ambiguous. CDR1 is LGHNA, CDR2 YSLEER, per germline. This CDR3 region has 17 residues. V lost 4 bases, J lost 0 bases, and 16 bases lay in between. The CDR3 coding sequence is TGCGCCAGCAGCCTTCTTCCCCGGGCTACCTCTGGAAACACCATATATTTT. This sequence encodes CASSLLPRATSGNTIYF.

The chain uses TRBV7-3 and TRBJ2-3, with 8 bases matching TRBD2. V trimming: 4 bases; J trimming: 2 bases; junction bases outside the gene matches: 5. CDR1 SGHTA and CDR2 FQGTGA come from the germline V gene. The CDR3 length is 15 residues. Here the CDR3 DNA reads TGTGCCAGCAGCTATACTAGCGGCCTCACAGATACGCAGTATTTT. Its translation: CASSYTSGLTDTQYF.